The 9 T cell receptor beta chains reported below all come from one sample, sequenced in a study of cytomegalovirus exposure and HLA in healthy donors. The primer mix had 60 Vbeta and 13 Jbeta primers. The assay was immunoSEQ multiplex PCR, and TCRdb's table has in-frame clones only and misses some. The sample carries around 140,000 clones, 80% recorded once. Sequencing used PBMCs. The receptors were sampled from a woman younger than 45 in good health and CMV-seronegative.

This clone is a singleton in its sample. The chain carries TRBV7-9 and TRBJ1-4; D is undetermined. The CDR3 covers 15 residues. Germline values: CDR1 SEHNR, CDR2 FQNEAQ (reference sequence). V was pared by 5 bases and J by 0 bases, with 10 bases between. CDR3 sequence: CASSPRGSTNEKLFF. DNA for the CDR3: TGTGCCAGCAGCCCCCGGGGATCAACTAATGAAAAACTGTTTTTT. The whole variable domain, filled in from reference TRBV7-9 and TRBJ1-4, reads DTGVSQNPRHKITKRGQNVTFRCDPISEHNRLYWYRQTLGQGPEFLTYFQNEAQLEKSRLLSDRFSAERPKGSFSTLEIQRTEQGDSAMYLCASSPRGSTNEKLFFGSGTQLSVL.

The chain carries TRBV14 and TRBJ2-7, with D maybe TRBD1 (6 bases). Deletions cut 1 base from V and 5 bases from J, with 18 bases between. The CDR3 totals 16 residues. The germline V gene has CDR1 SGHDN and CDR2 FVKESK. The CDR3 DNA follows: TGTGCCAGCAGCCAAGCTGGGACAATATTGGCAAACGAGCAGTACTTC. Amino acids: CASSQAGTILANEQYF.

This clone occurred a few times. The rearrangement links TRBV6-1 to TRBJ1-1; the D is unclear. Germline values: CDR1 MNHNS, CDR2 SASEGT. The CDR3 consists of 15 residues. Trimming took 4 bases from V and 3 from J, leaving 15 bases between them. The CDR3 region has the DNA TGTGCCAGCAGTGTGAGTCCTGAAGCGGACACTGAAGCTTTCTTT. This encodes CASSVSPEADTEAFF.

The J gene is TRBJ1-3, the V gene TRBV6-1; D unclear. This CDR3 has 12 amino acids. The V and J ends lost 4 bases and 16 bases respectively, with 17 bases between them. In germline, CDR1 is MNHNS, CDR2 SASEGT. In DNA, the CDR3 is TGTGCCAGCAGTGTTCTCTACTCCGGGTCCTATTTT. Its protein product is CASSVLYSGSYF.

The rearrangement uses TRBV23-1 and TRBJ2-4; D may be TRBD2 (5 bases). TRBV23-1 is an ORF, with its function uncertain. The V gene lost 0 bases and the J gene lost 4 bases, with 10 bases spanning the gap. CDR3 length: 15 residues. The CDR3 DNA reads as TGCGCCAGCAGTCAATCGGGTCAGCGGAAAAACATTCAGTACTTC. Protein sequence: CASSQSGQRKNIQYF.

The DNA for the CDR3 is TGCGCCAGCAGCCAAGCGGTCGACAGGGGGCAGAATGGCTACACCTTC. It encodes CASSQAVDRGQNGYTF. The genes are TRBV4-3 and TRBJ1-2; 10 bases map to TRBD1. The CDR3 contains 16 residues. Germline V gene data show CDR1 as LGHNA and CDR2 as YSLEER. V shed 1 base, J shed 6 bases, and the junction held 8 bases outside the gene matches.

This sequence joins TRBV5-8 and TRBJ2-7; weak D call: TRBD1 (5 bases). Germline V gives CDR1 SGHTS, CDR2 YDEGEE. With 1 base removed from V and 3 bases from J, the gap between germline ends came to 11 bases. This CDR3 is 14 amino acids long. In DNA form, the CDR3 reads TGTGCCAGCAGCTTGCCCAGGGCATTCTACGAGCAGTACTTC. Amino acids: CASSLPRAFYEQYF. The entire variable domain, with the rest obtained from reference TRBV5-8 and TRBJ2-7, is as follows: EAGVTQSPTHLIKTRGQQATLRCSPISGHTSVYWYQQALGLGLQFLLWYDEGEERNRGNFPPRFSGRQFPNYSSELNVNALELEDSALYLCASSLPRAFYEQYFGPGTRLTVT.

The chain joins TRBV21-1 to TRBJ1-6; no check of the table's D call, TRBD1, against the DNA was made. TRBV21-1 is a documented pseudogene. The CDR3 totals 19 residues. CDR3 in amino acids: CASSKAQTGVSSYNSPLHF. The CDR3 nucleotides read TGTGCCAGCAGCAAAGCGCAGACAGGGGTGAGCTCCTATAATTCACCCCTCCACTTT.

The rearrangement uses TRBV29-1 and TRBJ2-2; a weak D match, TRBD2 (5 bases). Germline V gene lookup returns CDR1 SQVTM and CDR2 ANQGSEA. The CDR3 runs to 12 residues. The V end was cut by 3 bases, the J end by 6 bases, with 8 bases between. The CDR3 is CSVDPGAGELFF. In DNA, the CDR3 is TGCAGCGTTGACCCCGGGGCCGGGGAGCTGTTTTTT.